A single sample gave rise to the 31 T cell receptor beta chains below, sequenced in a study of cytomegalovirus exposure and HLA in healthy donors. Amplification used 60 Vbeta primers and 13 Jbeta primers. Sequenced by immunoSEQ multiplex PCR; TCRdb stores in-frame clones only, minus some. This sample has over 50,000 clones, with about four fifths found just once. The sequenced sample consisted of PBMCs. The receptors come from a man between 35 and 55 years old in good health and CMV-seronegative.

The chain recombines TRBV7-8 with TRBJ1-5; D not resolved. Looked up from germline, CDR1 is SGHVS and CDR2 is FQNEAQ. The CDR3 contains 13 residues. Trimming removed 2 bases at V and 4 bases at J, with 6 bases between. As DNA, the CDR3 is TGTGCCAGCAGCTTATTTACAAATCAGCCCCAGCATTTT. This translates into CASSLFTNQPQHF.

In its sample, this clone was seen a few times. The rearrangement uses TRBV7-9 and TRBJ1-2; 9 bases match TRBD1. Germline V gene lookup returns CDR1 SEHNR and CDR2 FQNEAQ (reference sequence). V lost 3 bases to trimming and J lost 7 bases; unmatched junction nucleotides: 12. The CDR3 loop spans 16 amino acids. The CDR3 DNA reads as TGTGCCAGCAGCTTTCGCGGACAGGGGAAATTAGGTGGCTACACCTTC. It specifies CASSFRGQGKLGGYTF.

V gene TRBV9 combines with J gene TRBJ2-3, with 8 bases lining up with TRBD2. The CDR3 is 15 amino acids. In germline, CDR1 is SGDLS, CDR2 YYNGEE. J gave up 4 bases and V 2 bases, and 6 bases lay outside the gene matches. CDR3 coding DNA: TGTGCCAGCAGCGTTCAAGCGGGGGATGCAGATACGCAGTATTTT. Amino acid sequence: CASSVQAGDADTQYF.

Here the CDR3 DNA reads TGTGCCAGCAGCCTCAGTTTAGTAGGGGGCTCGTACTCACCCCTCCACTTT. It translates to CASSLSLVGGSYSPLHF. The chain uses TRBV13 and TRBJ1-6; 7 bases map to TRBD1. The CDR3 has 17 amino acids. Trimming at V came to 5 bases and at J to 10 bases, leaving 17 bases not matched to a gene. Germline values: CDR1 PRHDT, CDR2 FYEKMQ (reference sequence).

The chain recombines TRBV10-3 with TRBJ2-2; 9 bases are a match to TRBD1. V trimming: 7 bases; J trimming: 0 bases; junction bases outside the gene matches: 9. Germline CDR1 ENHRY, CDR2 SYGVKD. The CDR3 runs to 17 residues. The CDR3 DNA reads TGTGCCATCAAGAAACAGGGGGCCGTAGCGAACACCGGGGAGCTGTTTTTT. It encodes CAIKKQGAVANTGELFF.

J is TRBJ1-5 and V is TRBV19, with 9 bases aligning to TRBD1. Trimming at V came to 7 bases and at J to 6 bases, leaving 10 bases not matched to a gene. The CDR3 is made up of 15 amino acids. Germline V gene lookup returns CDR1 LNHDA and CDR2 SQIVND (reference sequence). Written as DNA, the CDR3 is TGTGCCAGTACCTTCGGAGGGACAGGGCGTCAGCCCCAGCATTTT. Amino acid sequence: CASTFGGTGRQPQHF.

This clone was detected only once. The J gene is TRBJ1-6, the V gene TRBV13; no reliable D call. V was shortened by 1 base and J by 14 bases, with 24 bases between the two germline ends. Per germline, CDR1 PRHDT and CDR2 FYEKMQ (reference sequence). This CDR3 has 17 amino acids. In DNA, the CDR3 is TGTGCCAGCAGCTTAGCATCGGGGTTAGTGTCACCCGCGGCCCTCCACTTT. Protein product: CASSLASGLVSPAALHF.

This chain connects TRBV19 to TRBJ2-2; D gene unclear. Per the germline V gene, CDR1 is LNHDA and CDR2 is SQIVND (reference sequence). V lost 9 bases, J lost 5 bases, and 7 bases lay in between. The CDR3 covers 11 residues. The CDR3 spells CARRGTGELFF. DNA for the CDR3: TGTGCCAGGAGAGGTACCGGGGAGCTGTTTTTT.

This rearrangement joins TRBV2 to TRBJ2-4; 7 bases fit TRBD1. The CDR3 is made up of 17 amino acids. The germline CDR1 and CDR2 sequences are SNHLY and FYNNEI. Trimming took 8 bases from V and 0 from J; bases not matched to a gene: 13. The CDR3: CASARGQITLAKNIQYF. The CDR3 coding sequence is TGTGCCAGCGCGAGGGGGCAGATAACCCTAGCCAAAAACATTCAGTACTTC.

This clone has only one observation. The CDR3 reads CASSPDRGGEQYV. CDR3 nucleotide sequence: TGTGCCAGCAGTCCAGACAGGGGGGGCGAGCAGTACGTC. The chain carries TRBV28 and TRBJ2-7, with 9 positions matching TRBD1. Losses at the gene ends were 5 bases for V and 6 bases for J; bases not matched to a gene: 5. CDR1 and CDR2 from the germline V gene are MDHEN and SYDVKM. The CDR3 is 13 residues long.

The J gene is TRBJ1-1, the V gene TRBV28; 9 bases match TRBD1. The V and J ends lost 6 bases and 4 bases, in that order; junction bases with no gene match: 9. CDR3 length: 15 amino acids. CDR1 and CDR2 from the germline V gene are MDHEN and SYDVKM. CDR3 nucleotide sequence: TGTGCCAGCAGGCCCCAGACAGGGGGAGGCACTGAAGCTTTCTTT. Translating it yields CASRPQTGGGTEAFF.

The rearrangement links TRBV30 to TRBJ2-3; 12 positions agree with TRBD1. This CDR3 has 15 amino acids. Germline CDR1 GTSNPN, CDR2 SVGIG (reference sequence). J lost 0 bases, V lost 5 bases, and 3 bases had no gene match. The CDR3 DNA reads TGTGCCTGGGGGGACAGGGGGCCTAGCACAGATACGCAGTATTTT. It yields the protein CAWGDRGPSTDTQYF.

The sample holds one count of this clone. The chain is built from TRBV12-2 and TRBJ1-3; TRBD1, as called in the table, went unchecked against the DNA. TRBV12-2 is noted as a pseudogene. CDR3 size: 16 residues. The CDR3 DNA is TGTGCAAGTCGCTTAGCGGGACAGTTCTCTGGAAACACCATATATTTT. Translation: CASRLAGQFSGNTIYF.

The V call is TRBV2, the J call TRBJ2-1; 13 bases fit TRBD2. Germline CDR1 is SNHLY and CDR2 is FYNNEI. The CDR3 runs to 18 residues. With 4 bases clipped from V and 0 bases from J, the junction kept 6 bases outside the gene matches. The CDR3, as DNA: TGTGCCAGCAGTGTCGGACTAGCGGGGGTGTTCTCCTACAATGAGCAGTTCTTC. The encoded protein is CASSVGLAGVFSYNEQFF.

V gene TRBV7-3 combines with J gene TRBJ1-4; 7 nucleotides line up with TRBD1. This CDR3 has 15 amino acids. The J segment lost 0 bases and the V segment lost 5 bases, leaving 3 bases of the junction unmatched. The germline V gene has CDR1 SGHTA and CDR2 FQGTGA. The CDR3 reads CASSETGATNEKLFF. DNA for the CDR3: TGTGCCAGCAGCGAAACAGGGGCAACTAATGAAAAACTGTTTTTT.

V usage is TRBV4-3 and J usage is TRBJ2-1, with TRBD1 matching 9 bases. Per the germline V gene, CDR1 is LGHNA and CDR2 is YSLEER. The CDR3 length is 16 residues. V was clipped by 4 bases and J by 3 bases; unmatched bases: 7. CDR3 sequence: CASSPVGQGLYNEQFF. Here the CDR3 DNA reads TGCGCCAGCAGCCCTGTAGGACAGGGGCTCTACAATGAGCAGTTCTTC.

CDR3 protein: CASSLPLGPGAGANVLTF. As DNA, the CDR3 is TGTGCCAGCAGCTTACCGCTTGGGCCAGGGGCTGGGGCCAACGTCCTGACTTTC. This sequence joins TRBV7-2 and TRBJ2-6; TRBD1 might be the D (6 bases). The length of the CDR3 is 18 residues. V shed 2 bases and J shed 2 bases, with 16 bases lying between them. Germline assignment: CDR1 SGHTA and CDR2 FQGNSA.

The chain joins TRBV5-4 to TRBJ1-5, with D tentatively TRBD1 (5 bases). Germline lookup yields CDR1 SGHNT and CDR2 YYREEE (reference sequence). V lost 5 bases and J lost 5, with 11 bases in between. The length of the CDR3 is 13 residues. CDR3 in DNA: TGTGCCAGCAGTCGGGGGGGGGATCAGCCCCAGCATTTT. It specifies CASSRGGDQPQHF.

The V and J genes are TRBV19 and TRBJ1-2; D unresolved. Looked up from germline, CDR1 is LNHDA and CDR2 is SQIVND (reference sequence). V lost 0 bases and J 4 bases, leaving 15 bases between the germline ends. The CDR3 length is 16 residues. The CDR3, as DNA: TGTGCCAGTAGTATAGATTCCCACGGGGTACTCTATGGCTACACCTTC. Its translation: CASSIDSHGVLYGYTF.

The chain couples TRBV7-2 to TRBJ2-1; 11 nucleotides agree with TRBD2. V dropped 3 bases and J dropped 1; count of bases not matched to a gene: 11. The CDR3 has 19 amino acids. CDR1 SGHTA and CDR2 FQGNSA come from the germline V gene. The chain's CDR3 is CASSFPNKTSGVSYNEQFF. The CDR3 bases are TGTGCCAGCAGCTTTCCCAACAAGACTAGCGGGGTTTCCTACAATGAGCAGTTCTTC.

The chain links TRBV10-3 to TRBJ1-1, with unresolved D. The CDR3 is 14 residues long. V lost 6 bases and J lost 6, with 17 bases in between. Germline-derived CDR1 and CDR2 are ENHRY and SYGVKD. This CDR3 is CAISGLGGYAEAFF. The CDR3 DNA reads TGTGCCATCAGCGGATTGGGAGGGTACGCTGAAGCTTTCTTT.

The rearrangement uses TRBV2 and TRBJ1-5, with TRBD1 matching over 9 bases. The CDR3 is 14 residues long. Germline V lookup: CDR1 SNHLY, CDR2 FYNNEI. J gave up 5 bases and V 5 bases, and 4 bases lay outside the gene matches. DNA of the CDR3: TGTGCCAGCAGTCTGGGACAGGGACATCAGCCCCAGCATTTT. Residues: CASSLGQGHQPQHF.

The chain is built from TRBV30 and TRBJ1-2, with D possibly matching TRBD1 (5 bases). CDR3 length: 14 residues. Trimming stripped 4 bases from V and 0 bases from J, with 12 bases between. The germline V gene has CDR1 GTSNPN and CDR2 SVGIG (reference sequence). CDR3 in amino acids: CAWTGHYANYGYTF. CDR3 nucleotide sequence: TGTGCCTGGACAGGGCATTACGCTAACTATGGCTACACCTTC.

The rearrangement uses TRBV7-2 and TRBJ2-5; TRBD1 matches at 7 bases. The trim removed 2 bases at V and 2 bases at J, leaving 8 bases unmatched. The germline V gene has CDR1 SGHTA and CDR2 FQGNSA. The CDR3 is 16 residues long. The CDR3 DNA is TGTGCCAGCAGCTTAAGGATAGGGACAGAGCAAGAGACCCAGTACTTC. Amino acid sequence: CASSLRIGTEQETQYF. The variable domain in full, with the rest retrieved from reference TRBV7-2 and TRBJ2-5, is GAGVSQSPSNKVTEKGKDVELRCDPISGHTALYWYRQSLGQGLEFLIYFQGNSAPDKSGLPSDRFSAERTGGSVSTLTIQRTQQEDSAVYLCASSLRIGTEQETQYFGPGTRLLVL.

The J gene is TRBJ1-4, the V gene TRBV27; 7 bases align to TRBD1. Trimming cost V 6 bases and J 8 bases; bases outside gene matches: 9. Germline values: CDR1 MNHEY, CDR2 SMNVEV (reference sequence). This CDR3 region has 14 residues. CDR3 nucleotide sequence: TGTGCCAGCAGCCCGACAGGGTTGAGGGAAAAACTGTTTTTT. Translated, it gives CASSPTGLREKLFF.

Here the CDR3 DNA reads TGTGCCAGCAGCGCGGGGGACAGGGAATTTAACTATGGCTACACCTTC. This sequence encodes CASSAGDREFNYGYTF. The chain uses TRBV9 and TRBJ1-2, with 9 bases aligning to TRBD1. The germline gives CDR1 SGDLS, CDR2 YYNGEE. The V segment lost 3 bases and the J segment 1 base; nucleotides outside the gene matches: 7. The CDR3 runs to 16 residues.

CDR3: CASSIYTGDYNEQFF. The CDR3 DNA reads as TGTGCCAGTAGTATATATACAGGGGATTACAATGAGCAGTTCTTC. J is TRBJ2-1 and V is TRBV19, with TRBD1 identical over 7 bases. In germline, CDR1 is LNHDA, CDR2 SQIVND (reference sequence). V gave up 2 bases and J gave up 4 bases; unmatched junction bases: 5. The CDR3 is 15 amino acids.

The V call is TRBV19, the J call TRBJ1-4, with TRBD1 as a possible D gene (5 bases). V lost 5 bases, J lost 0 bases, and 13 bases lay in between. The CDR3 is 16 amino acids. The germline V gene encodes CDR1 LNHDA and CDR2 SQIVND (reference sequence). CDR3 in amino acids: CASSGDSRATNEKLFF. The CDR3 nucleotides read TGTGCCAGTAGTGGGGACTCACGTGCAACTAATGAAAAACTGTTTTTT.

The genes are TRBV7-9 and TRBJ1-1, with D perhaps matching TRBD1 (5 bases). CDR1 and CDR2 (germline): SEHNR, FQNEAQ (reference sequence). This CDR3 spans 16 amino acids. V gave up 1 base and J gave up 5 bases, with 17 bases separating them. CDR3 region: CASSLVGRDRGTEAFF. CDR3 nucleotides: TGTGCCAGCAGCTTAGTAGGAAGGGATAGGGGAACTGAAGCTTTCTTT. Full variable domain (remainder filled in from reference TRBV7-9 and TRBJ1-1): DTGVSQNPRHKITKRGQNVTFRCDPISEHNRLYWYRQTLGQGPEFLTYFQNEAQLEKSRLLSDRFSAERPKGSFSTLEIQRTEQGDSAMYLCASSLVGRDRGTEAFFGQGTRLTVV.

CDR3 nucleotide sequence: TGTGCCAGCAGCCTCAGAGCAGGATCCAACACTGAAGCTTTCTTT. Translation: CASSLRAGSNTEAFF. This rearrangement joins TRBV7-2 to TRBJ1-1; D is uncertain. CDR1 and CDR2 (germline): SGHTA, FQGNSA. The CDR3 runs 15 residues. The ends were cut back, 5 bases at V and 2 bases at J, with 15 bases in the middle.

The chain has TRBV30 and TRBJ1-5; D is uncertain. Germline-derived CDR1 and CDR2 are GTSNPN and SVGIG (reference sequence). The ends were cut back, 0 bases at V and 0 bases at J, with 12 bases in the middle. This CDR3 has 16 amino acids. The CDR3 bases are TGTGCCTGGAGTGTACTAGGAGGGAATAGCAATCAGCCCCAGCATTTT. Its protein is CAWSVLGGNSNQPQHF.